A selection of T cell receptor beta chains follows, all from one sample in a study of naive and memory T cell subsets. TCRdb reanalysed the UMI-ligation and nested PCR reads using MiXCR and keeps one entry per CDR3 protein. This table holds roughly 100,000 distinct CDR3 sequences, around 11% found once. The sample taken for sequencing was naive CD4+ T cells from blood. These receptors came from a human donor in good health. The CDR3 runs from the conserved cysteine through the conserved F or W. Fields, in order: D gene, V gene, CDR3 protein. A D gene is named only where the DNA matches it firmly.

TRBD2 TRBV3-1 CASSQGGRGAYEQYF
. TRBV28 CASSPLLEPTDGYTF
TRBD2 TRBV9 CASSVAGRVDEQYF
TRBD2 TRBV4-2 CASSQDDGRGGEFQYF
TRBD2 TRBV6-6 CASSYEGTSRNEQFF
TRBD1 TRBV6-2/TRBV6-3 CASDQTGHLNEQFF
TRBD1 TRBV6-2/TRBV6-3 CASSHGQGVGTQYF
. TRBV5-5 CASSLRGGRDRLMNEQFF
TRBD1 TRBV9 CASSPRTGQRETQYF
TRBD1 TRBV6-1 CASGRQGTIYF
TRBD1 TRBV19 CASSVSGQPLSSGANVLTF
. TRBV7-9 CASSFLGTNEKLFF
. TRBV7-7 CASSPLEGTEAFF
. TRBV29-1 CSVSPSSYEQYF
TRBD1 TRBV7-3 CASSFDRGTGELFF
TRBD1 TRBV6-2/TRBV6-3 CASSRRQGSYEQYF
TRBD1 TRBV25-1 CASRGTGYNEQFF
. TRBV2 CASSLIEGGDTIYF
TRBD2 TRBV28 CASSFLAGAAYEQYF
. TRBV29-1 CSVGPKSTAGYTF